Below are 3 T cell receptor beta chains sequenced from a single sample in a study of blood T cell repertoires in COVID-19. Some clones are missing from TCRdb's copy, which holds only in-frame ones; the method was immunoSEQ multiplex PCR. The sample carries approximately 150,000 clones, roughly 80% recorded once. Sequencing used peripheral blood. The receptor source for this set is a woman between 65 and 79 years old with acute or convalescent COVID-19.

The chain uses TRBV28 and TRBJ1-2; the D is unclear. Germline assignment: CDR1 MDHEN and CDR2 SYDVKM. The CDR3 is made up of 14 amino acids. The V end lost 6 bases, the J end lost 0 bases, and 11 bases lay between the germline ends. The DNA for the CDR3 is TGTGCCAGCAGAAAAGGTCTAGCTAACTATGGCTACACCTTC. Protein: CASRKGLANYGYTF.

The chain recombines TRBV5-1 with TRBJ2-7, with D uncertain. Looked up from germline, CDR1 is SGHRS and CDR2 is YFSETQ. This CDR3 contains 13 residues. The V gene lost 0 bases and the J gene lost 5 bases, with 9 bases spanning the gap. The CDR3 coding sequence is TGCGCCAGCAGCTTGGCAGGCCGAAACGAGCAGTACTTC. Translated, it gives CASSLAGRNEQYF.

V usage is TRBV3-1 (or the pseudogene TRBV3-2) and J usage is TRBJ2-5; 8 bases agree with TRBD2. Germline V gene sequence: CDR1 LGHDT, CDR2 YNNKEL (reference sequence). The trim removed 0 bases at V and 7 bases at J, leaving 7 bases unmatched. The CDR3 has 15 amino acids. The CDR3 loop reads CASSQDTSGPGTQYF. CDR3 nucleotide sequence: TGTGCCAGCAGCCAAGACACTAGCGGTCCGGGGACCCAGTACTTC.